This paragraph covers one T cell receptor beta chain sequence. The data stem from a study of blood T cell repertoires in COVID-19. About the research overall: Specimens from acute and convalescent COVID-19 originated in the United States, Italy and Spain. The analysed material was cDNA or gDNA that came from T cells, B-cell-depleted T cells, or PBMCs.

Original handling: The assay estimated nucleated cells by amplifying reference gene primers. Some clones are missing from TCRdb's copy, which holds only in-frame ones; the method was immunoSEQ multiplex PCR. The V and J calls and the clone size are those of that table, but D and trimming were determined from the DNA. The sample holds 100,000 to 150,000 clones; 85% are singletons and the top ten take less than 8.5%. This clonotype originated in an elderly man with active or convalescent COVID-19. Sequenced: peripheral blood.

CDR3 DNA: TGTGCCACCAGCACAAGAAAAGCGGGGGGCCAGGAGATGAAGCAGTTCTTC. Its protein is CATSTRKAGGQEMKQFF. The V and J genes are TRBV15 and TRBJ2-1; 9 bases agree with TRBD2. Germline V lookup: CDR1 LNHNV, CDR2 YYDKDF (reference sequence). V shed 4 bases, J shed 11 bases, and the junction held 18 bases outside the gene matches. The CDR3 has 17 amino acids. The complete variable domain, with remaining parts taken from reference TRBV15 and TRBJ2-1, reads DAMVIQNPRYQVTQFGKPVTLSCSQTLNHNVMYWYQQKSSQAPKLLFHYYDKDFNNEADTPDNFQSRRPNTSFCFLDIRSPGLGDTAMYLCATSTRKAGGQEMKQFFGPGTRLTVL.